The 16 T cell receptor beta chains below come from one sample, sequenced in a study of T cells in Graves' hyperthyroidism and ophthalmopathy. RNA transcripts provided the source from which TCR beta CDR3 regions were amplified. Carried out on the TCR CDR3, a first-round RT-PCR used the HTBI primer set. TCRdb passed the multiplex PCR reads through MiXCR, listing each CDR3 protein once. The sample has fewer than 700,000 distinct CDR3 sequences, roughly 17% seen once. The sequencing input was blood. Source of these receptors: a woman younger than 30 with Graves' ophthalmopathy.

This clonotype has a count of ten or more. The V call is TRBV30, the J call TRBJ2-5; 7 positions agree with TRBD1. Germline V gene data show CDR1 as GTSNPN and CDR2 as SVGIG (reference sequence). V shed 5 bases and J 4 bases; nucleotides not matched to a gene: 16. The CDR3 is 16 amino acids. The CDR3 region is CAWAAKGTAKGETQYF. The CDR3 nucleotides read TGTGCCTGGGCCGCAAAAGGGACAGCGAAAGGAGAGACCCAGTACTTC.

The V gene is TRBV4-1, the J gene TRBJ1-5, with TRBD1 matching over 9 bases. The germline V gene encodes CDR1 MGHRA and CDR2 YSYEKL. The CDR3 covers 13 residues. After removal of 4 bases from V and 9 bases from J, the junction contained 4 bases not matched to a gene. CDR3 region: CASSPRQGGPQHF. The CDR3 DNA is TGCGCCAGCAGCCCAAGACAGGGGGGGCCCCAGCATTTT.

This clonotype was detected only a few times. At one boundary the junction diverges from the germline segment, which might be a read error. The rearrangement joins TRBV9 to TRBJ2-1; TRBD2 aligns across 13 bases. The length of the CDR3 is 17 residues. Germline loops: CDR1 SGDLS, CDR2 YYNGEE. CDR3 loop: CASSVATSGGPYNGQFF. The CDR3 DNA reads as TGTGCCAGCAGCGTAGCGACTAGCGGGGGGCCCTACAATGGGCAGTTCTTC. The entire variable domain, with the rest obtained from reference TRBV9 and TRBJ2-1, is as follows: DSGVTQTPKHLITATGQRVTLRCSPRSGDLSVYWYQQSLDQGLQFLIQYYNGEERAKGNILERFSAQQFPDLHSELNLSSLELGDSALYFCASSVATSGGPYNGQFFGPGTRLTVL.

V and J are TRBV12-3 or TRBV12-4 and TRBJ2-7; D gene unclear. V was cut by 4 bases and J by 2 bases, with 12 bases left in between. The CDR3 is made up of 14 amino acids. The CDR3 sequence is CASSWREMAYEQYF. In DNA, the CDR3 is TGTGCCAGCAGTTGGCGTGAGATGGCCTACGAGCAGTACTTC.

A single count supports this clonotype. At one boundary the junction diverges from the germline segment, which might be a read error. The chain combines TRBV5-1 with TRBJ1-2; D is unclear. The germline CDR1 and CDR2 sequences are SGHRS and YFSETQ. This CDR3 comprises 12 residues. CDR3 region: CASSPTNHGYTF. In nucleotides, the CDR3 is TGCGCCAGCAGTCCGACTAACCATGGCTACACCTTC.

This clonotype was seen at least ten times. One end of the junction does not line up with germline, which may come from a read error. V usage is TRBV2 and J usage is TRBJ2-7, with TRBD1 matching 8 bases. The CDR3 covers 15 residues. Looked up from germline, CDR1 is SNHLY and CDR2 is FYNNEI. The CDR3 DNA reads as TGTGCCAGCAGCGCTACCGGGACAGGCTCCCACGAGCAGTACTTC. It translates to CASSATGTGSHEQYF. Full variable domain (rest looked up from reference TRBV2 and TRBJ2-7): EPEVTQTPSHQVTQMGQEVILRCVPISNHLYFYWYRQILGQKVEFLVSFYNNEISEKSEIFDDQFSVERPDGSNFTLKIRSTKLEDSAMYFCASSATGTGSHEQYFGPGTRLTVT.

The chain has TRBV7-3 and TRBJ2-2; D is unclear. Germline V gene lookup returns CDR1 SGHTA and CDR2 FQGTGA. Trimming cost V 2 bases and J 0 bases, with 16 bases left between them. The CDR3 has 18 residues. CDR3 bases: TGTGCCAGCAGCTTAGATAGGGTCGGCGACTCGAACACCGGGGAGCTGTTTTTT. This translates into CASSLDRVGDSNTGELFF.

V is TRBV4-2 and J is TRBJ1-2; 7 nucleotides agree with TRBD1. The CDR3 sequence is 17 residues long. The V gene's germline CDR1 is LGHNA and CDR2 YNFKEQ. Trimming at V came to 4 bases and at J to 5 bases, leaving 16 bases not matched to a gene. This CDR3 reads CASSPTRETGRRYGYTF. Here the CDR3 DNA reads TGTGCCAGCAGCCCGACCCGGGAGACAGGGCGGAGGTATGGCTACACCTTC.

CDR3 sequence (DNA): TGTGCCAGCAGCCAATGGGTCGGGTATGGCTACACCTTC. Its translation is CASSQWVGYGYTF. The V gene is TRBV5-8, the J gene TRBJ1-2; no definite D call. This CDR3 is built from 13 residues. V dropped 4 bases and J dropped 5 bases, with 12 bases sitting between them. Germline lookup yields CDR1 SGHTS and CDR2 YDEGEE.

Concerning this clonotype itself: Just one base apart from a much larger clone, this may be a read error. J is TRBJ1-5 and V is TRBV11-2; D remains ambiguous. CDR1 is SGHAT and CDR2 is FQNNGV in the germline V gene. Trimming stripped 5 bases from V and 4 bases from J, with 9 bases between. The CDR3 covers 13 residues. DNA for the CDR3: TGTGCCAGCAGCCACGGGATAAATCAGCCCCAGCATTTT. Protein product: CASSHGINQPQHF.

Only a few counts were recorded for this clonotype. The gene calls are TRBV6-1 and TRBJ1-6; no clear D. The CDR3 has 12 residues. V was pared by 6 bases and J by 8 bases, with 8 bases between. Germline V gives CDR1 MNHNS, CDR2 SASEGT. The CDR3 DNA follows: TGTGCCAGCAGACCCTGGGATTCACCCCTCCACTTT. Translated: CASRPWDSPLHF.

The sample holds many counts of this clonotype. The CDR3 sequence is CASSQDRDRGNYGYTF. CDR3 nucleotides: TGTGCCAGCAGCCAAGATAGGGACAGGGGAAACTATGGCTACACCTTC. The chain employs TRBV3-1 and TRBJ1-2, with 10 bases fitting TRBD1. The V segment lost 0 bases and the J segment 2 bases; nucleotides outside the gene matches: 3. The CDR3 is made up of 16 amino acids. Germline CDR1 LGHDT, CDR2 YNNKEL (reference sequence).

This clonotype was detected ten times or more. This chain links TRBV30 with TRBJ1-1, with D unclear. The V end lost 3 bases, the J end lost 0 bases, and 14 bases lay between the germline ends. CDR3 size: 15 residues. The germline V gene encodes CDR1 GTSNPN and CDR2 SVGIG (reference sequence). CDR3 in amino acids: CAWRSAGRVNTEAFF. Written as DNA, the CDR3 is TGTGCCTGGAGATCAGCCGGGAGGGTGAACACTGAAGCTTTCTTT.

The gene calls are TRBV7-2 and TRBJ2-1; D possibly corresponds to TRBD2 (5 bases). Trimming stripped 7 bases from V and 1 base from J, with 17 bases between. The CDR3 sequence is 16 residues long. Per the germline V gene, CDR1 is SGHTA and CDR2 is FQGNSA. As DNA, the CDR3 is TGTGCCAGCACCCCCCGGGGTATGCGGTCCTACAATGAGCAGTTCTTC. Its translation is CASTPRGMRSYNEQFF.

This clonotype appeared once. With a much larger clone just one base away, this may be a read error. This chain links TRBV2 with TRBJ2-3; 11 bases agree with TRBD2. J gave up 4 bases and V 5 bases, and 5 bases lay outside the gene matches. The germline V gene has CDR1 SNHLY and CDR2 FYNNEI. This CDR3 has 15 amino acids. The CDR3 spells CASSWASGRPDTQYF. CDR3 DNA: TGTGCCAGCAGTTGGGCTAGCGGGAGGCCAGATACGCAGTATTTT.

The chain combines TRBV3-1 with TRBJ2-6, with 11 nucleotides matching TRBD1. After removal of 4 bases from V and 0 bases from J, the junction contained 8 bases not matched to a gene. The germline CDR1 and CDR2 sequences are LGHDT and YNNKEL (reference sequence). The CDR3 extends over 19 amino acids. The DNA for the CDR3 is TGTGCCAGCAGCCTAGGTCCGGGACAGGGGGTCTCTGGGGCCAACGTCCTGACTTTC. It is translated as CASSLGPGQGVSGANVLTF.